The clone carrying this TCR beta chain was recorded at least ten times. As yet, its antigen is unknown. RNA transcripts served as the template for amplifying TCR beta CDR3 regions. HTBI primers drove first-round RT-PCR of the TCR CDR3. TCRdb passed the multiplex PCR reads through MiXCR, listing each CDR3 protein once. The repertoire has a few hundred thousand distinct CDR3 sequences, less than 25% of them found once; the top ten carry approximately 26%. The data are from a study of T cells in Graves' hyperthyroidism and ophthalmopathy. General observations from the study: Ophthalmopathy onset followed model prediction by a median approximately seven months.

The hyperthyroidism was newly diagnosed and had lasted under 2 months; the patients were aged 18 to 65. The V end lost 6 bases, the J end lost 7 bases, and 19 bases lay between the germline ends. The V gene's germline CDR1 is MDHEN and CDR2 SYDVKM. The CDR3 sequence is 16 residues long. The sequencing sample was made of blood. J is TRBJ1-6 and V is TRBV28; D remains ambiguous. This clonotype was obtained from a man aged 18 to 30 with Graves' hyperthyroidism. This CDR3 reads CASSLLPPSWNSPLHF. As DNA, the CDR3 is TGTGCCAGCAGCCTCCTGCCCCCCTCATGGAATTCACCCCTCCACTTT.